This T cell receptor beta chain appears in the sequencing data of a study of T-cell reconstitution after alpha-beta-depleted transplantation in children. Unique molecular identifiers were incorporated during preparation of the TCRbeta library. MiXCR, run by TCRdb on the PCR reads, gives a single entry per CDR3 protein. The data contain around 450,000 distinct CDR3 sequences, 10% to 13% of them singletons. Study observations and caveats: About two months after transplant, alpha-beta T cells reportedly came from several hundred expanded graft clones.

This clonotype has a count of ten or more. Antigen unknown. This CDR3 region has 14 residues. With 3 bases removed from V and 7 bases from J, the gap between germline ends came to 10 bases. The receptor was derived from a child aged 2 to 10 with inherited bone marrow failure, due to receive a stem cell transplant. The source was PBMCs, collected before TCRalphabeta/CD19-depleted stem cell transplant. The rearrangement uses TRBV12-3 or TRBV12-4 and TRBJ1-6; maybe TRBD1 (5 bases). CDR3 sequence: CASSLAGPNSPLHF. CDR3 coding DNA: TGTGCCAGCAGTTTGGCAGGGCCAAATTCACCCCTCCACTTT.